These T cell receptor beta chains were read from a single sample in a study of blood T cell repertoires in COVID-19. Profiled with immunoSEQ multiplex PCR; TCRdb holds only in-frame clones, not every one. The data hold 200,000 to 250,000 clones, with 85% observed a single time. Sequencing was carried out using peripheral blood. These TCRs come from a man in his fifties with COVID-19, enrolled during active disease. Each CDR3 is given without its conserved first and last residue. The D gene is left open where the match is weak. Not all rows give a size; the values are once, few, many and, for expanded clones, a class.

CDR3aa: ASSATQVQPQH
d_gene: .
v_gene: TRBV7-2
abundance: .

CDR3aa: ATSRAKDRRTDTEAF
d_gene: .
v_gene: TRBV15
abundance: .

CDR3aa: ASSPRARYNEQF
d_gene: .
v_gene: TRBV28
abundance: once

CDR3aa: ATSDAGVGAKLF
d_gene: .
v_gene: TRBV24-1
abundance: .

CDR3aa: ASSLEGPGELF
d_gene: .
v_gene: TRBV11-2
abundance: once

CDR3aa: ASSYVPYRDSPGTGELF
d_gene: .
v_gene: TRBV6-6
abundance: .

CDR3aa: ASSYGGSNTEAF
d_gene: .
v_gene: TRBV6-2/TRBV6-3
abundance: .

CDR3aa: ASSIVREVRREKLF
d_gene: .
v_gene: TRBV7-9
abundance: few

CDR3aa: ASSYGRGGTEAF
d_gene: .
v_gene: TRBV6-5
abundance: .

CDR3aa: ASSVWEGANYGYT
d_gene: .
v_gene: TRBV9
abundance: .

CDR3aa: ASRRGGQETQY
d_gene: TRBD2
v_gene: TRBV7-8
abundance: .

CDR3aa: ASSRENTQY
d_gene: .
v_gene: TRBV7-9
abundance: few

CDR3aa: ASSLWPIGHGVGNSPLH
d_gene: .
v_gene: TRBV27
abundance: few

CDR3aa: ASSQDHRGREQY
d_gene: TRBD1
v_gene: TRBV3-1/TRBV3-2
abundance: .

CDR3aa: ASSIARQGRGNT
d_gene: TRBD1
v_gene: TRBV5-6
abundance: .

CDR3aa: ASSPPTGGLTNEKLF
d_gene: TRBD1
v_gene: TRBV18
abundance: .

CDR3aa: ASSLVGRDTGANVLT
d_gene: .
v_gene: TRBV5-6
abundance: .

CDR3aa: ASSAGQTNNSPLH
d_gene: TRBD1
v_gene: TRBV9
abundance: .

CDR3aa: ASRGGGPFRSTDTQY
d_gene: .
v_gene: TRBV10-2
abundance: .

CDR3aa: ASSLDRGQGNSPLH
d_gene: .
v_gene: TRBV11-2
abundance: .

CDR3aa: ASSVDPIGGSGNTIY
d_gene: .
v_gene: TRBV9
abundance: .

CDR3aa: ASSNPGQNTEAF
d_gene: .
v_gene: TRBV6-2/TRBV6-3
abundance: few

CDR3aa: ASSLYRGQGQPQH
d_gene: TRBD1
v_gene: TRBV19
abundance: .

CDR3aa: ASRLSGTGDYGYT
d_gene: TRBD1
v_gene: TRBV7-3
abundance: .

CDR3aa: SVEATSGLMETDTQY
d_gene: TRBD2
v_gene: TRBV29-1
abundance: .

CDR3aa: ASSNRQGAISPEQY
d_gene: TRBD1
v_gene: TRBV28
abundance: .

CDR3aa: ASSWTGEAF
d_gene: TRBD1
v_gene: TRBV12-3/TRBV12-4
abundance: .

CDR3aa: ASSESGGGQNEQF
d_gene: TRBD2
v_gene: TRBV10-1
abundance: .

CDR3aa: ATSDPGTGARSGYT
d_gene: TRBD1
v_gene: TRBV24-1
abundance: .

CDR3aa: ASSPGGETQY
d_gene: .
v_gene: TRBV9
abundance: .